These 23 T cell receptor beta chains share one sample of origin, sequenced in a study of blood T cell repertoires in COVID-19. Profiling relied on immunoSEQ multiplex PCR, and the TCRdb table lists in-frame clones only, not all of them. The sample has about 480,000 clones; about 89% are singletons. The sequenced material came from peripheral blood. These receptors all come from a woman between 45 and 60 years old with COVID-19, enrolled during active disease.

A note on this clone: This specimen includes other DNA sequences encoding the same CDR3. CDR3 loop: CASSEGGLSYEQYF. The CDR3 DNA sequence: TGTGCCAGCAGTGAAGGGGGCTTAAGCTACGAGCAGTACTTC. The rearrangement links TRBV6-1 to TRBJ2-7; tentative D call: TRBD1 (5 bases). CDR3 size: 14 residues. Germline loops: CDR1 MNHNS, CDR2 SASEGT. Trimming took 1 base from V and 3 from J, leaving 10 bases between them.

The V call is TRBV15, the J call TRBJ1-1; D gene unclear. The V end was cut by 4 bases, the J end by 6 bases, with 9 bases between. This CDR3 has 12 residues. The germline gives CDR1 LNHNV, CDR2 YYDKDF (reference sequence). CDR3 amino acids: CATSTEGPEAFF. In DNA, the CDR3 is TGTGCCACCAGCACCGAGGGTCCTGAAGCTTTCTTT. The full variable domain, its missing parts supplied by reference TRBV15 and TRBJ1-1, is DAMVIQNPRYQVTQFGKPVTLSCSQTLNHNVMYWYQQKSSQAPKLLFHYYDKDFNNEADTPDNFQSRRPNTSFCFLDIRSPGLGDTAMYLCATSTEGPEAFFGQGTRLTVV.

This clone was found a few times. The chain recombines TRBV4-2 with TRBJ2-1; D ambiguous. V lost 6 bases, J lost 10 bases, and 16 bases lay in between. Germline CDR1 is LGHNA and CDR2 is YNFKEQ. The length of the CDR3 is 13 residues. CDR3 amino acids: CASRPQAEVEQFF. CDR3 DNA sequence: TGTGCCAGCAGGCCTCAGGCTGAAGTGGAGCAGTTCTTC.

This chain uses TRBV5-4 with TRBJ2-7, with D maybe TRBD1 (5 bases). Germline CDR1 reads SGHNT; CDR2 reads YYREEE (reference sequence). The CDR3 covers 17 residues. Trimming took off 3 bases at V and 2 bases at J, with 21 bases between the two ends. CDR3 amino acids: CASSSKDTQRTTYEQYF. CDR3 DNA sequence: TGTGCCAGCAGCTCGAAGGACACCCAGCGCACAACCTACGAGCAGTACTTC.

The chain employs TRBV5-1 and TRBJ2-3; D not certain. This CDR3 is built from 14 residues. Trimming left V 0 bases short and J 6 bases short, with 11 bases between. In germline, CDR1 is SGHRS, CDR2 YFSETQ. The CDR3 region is CASSLDVLSDTQYF. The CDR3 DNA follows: TGCGCCAGCAGCTTGGATGTGTTATCGGATACGCAGTATTTT.

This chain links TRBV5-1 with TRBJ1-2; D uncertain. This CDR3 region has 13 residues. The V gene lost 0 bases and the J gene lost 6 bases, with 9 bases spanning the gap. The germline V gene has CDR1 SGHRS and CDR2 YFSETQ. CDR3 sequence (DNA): TGCGCCAGCAGCTTGGCCGATAGCCATGGCTACACCTTC. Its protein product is CASSLADSHGYTF.

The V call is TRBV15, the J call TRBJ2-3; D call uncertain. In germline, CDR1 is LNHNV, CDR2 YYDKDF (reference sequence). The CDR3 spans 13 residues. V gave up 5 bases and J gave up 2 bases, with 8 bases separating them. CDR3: CATSVLTTDTQYF. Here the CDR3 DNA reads TGTGCCACCAGCGTACTTACCACAGATACGCAGTATTTT.

DNA of the CDR3: TGTGCCAGCACCACGGCGGGGTACAATGAGCAGTTCTTC. Its translation: CASTTAGYNEQFF. The chain recombines TRBV2 with TRBJ2-1, with TRBD2 as a possible D gene (6 bases). The CDR3 totals 13 residues. Germline loops: CDR1 SNHLY, CDR2 FYNNEI. V was pared by 7 bases and J by 4 bases, with 11 bases between.

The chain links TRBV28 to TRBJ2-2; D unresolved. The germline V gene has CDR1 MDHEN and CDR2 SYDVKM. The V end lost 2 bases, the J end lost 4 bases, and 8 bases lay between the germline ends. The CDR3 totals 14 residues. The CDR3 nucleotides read TGTGCCAGCAGTTTAGACCGGAGCACCGGGGAGCTGTTTTTT. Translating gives CASSLDRSTGELFF.

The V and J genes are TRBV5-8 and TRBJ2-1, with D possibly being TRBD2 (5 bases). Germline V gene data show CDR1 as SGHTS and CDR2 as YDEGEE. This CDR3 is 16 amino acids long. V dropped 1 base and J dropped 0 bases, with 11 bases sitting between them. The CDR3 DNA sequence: TGTGCCAGCAGCTTGTTACAAGGGAGCTCCTACAATGAGCAGTTCTTC. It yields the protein CASSLLQGSSYNEQFF.

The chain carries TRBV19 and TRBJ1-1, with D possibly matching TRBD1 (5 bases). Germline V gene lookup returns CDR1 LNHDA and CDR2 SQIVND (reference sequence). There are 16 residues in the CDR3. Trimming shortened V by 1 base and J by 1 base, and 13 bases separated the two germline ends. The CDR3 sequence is CASSIVPRQRNTEAFF. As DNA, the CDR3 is TGTGCCAGTAGTATAGTACCCCGACAGAGGAACACTGAAGCTTTCTTT.

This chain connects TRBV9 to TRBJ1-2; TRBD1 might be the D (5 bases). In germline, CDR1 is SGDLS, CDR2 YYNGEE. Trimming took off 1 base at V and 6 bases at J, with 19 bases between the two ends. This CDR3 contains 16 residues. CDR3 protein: CASSVSLATAQHGYTF. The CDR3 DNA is TGTGCCAGCAGCGTATCCCTTGCGACAGCCCAGCATGGCTACACCTTC.

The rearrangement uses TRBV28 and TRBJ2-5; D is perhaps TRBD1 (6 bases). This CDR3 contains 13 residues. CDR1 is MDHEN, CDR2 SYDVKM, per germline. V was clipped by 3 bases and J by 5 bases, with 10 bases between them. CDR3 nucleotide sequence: TGTGCCAGCAGTTTCCGCGACAGGGAGACCCAGTACTTC. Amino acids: CASSFRDRETQYF.

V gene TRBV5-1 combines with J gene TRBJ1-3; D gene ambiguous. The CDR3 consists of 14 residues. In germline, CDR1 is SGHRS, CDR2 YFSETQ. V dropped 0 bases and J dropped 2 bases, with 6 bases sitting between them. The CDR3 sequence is CASSLAFAGNTIYF. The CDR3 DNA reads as TGCGCCAGCAGCTTGGCGTTTGCTGGAAACACCATATATTTT.

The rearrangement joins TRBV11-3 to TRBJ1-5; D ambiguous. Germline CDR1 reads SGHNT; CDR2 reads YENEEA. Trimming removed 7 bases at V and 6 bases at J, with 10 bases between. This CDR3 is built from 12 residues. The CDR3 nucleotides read TGTGCCAGCATGAGGTCCGCTCAGCCCCAGCATTTT. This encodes CASMRSAQPQHF. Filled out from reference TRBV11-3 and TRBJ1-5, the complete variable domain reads EAGVVQSPRYKIIEKKQPVAFWCNPISGHNTLYWYLQNLGQGPELLIRYENEEAVDDSQLPKDRFSAERLKGVDSTLKIQPAELGDSAVYLCASMRSAQPQHFGDGTRLSIL.

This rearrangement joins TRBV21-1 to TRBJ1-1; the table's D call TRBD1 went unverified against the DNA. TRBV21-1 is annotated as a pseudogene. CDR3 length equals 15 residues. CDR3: CASSKGSGTPTEAFF. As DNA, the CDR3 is TGTGCCAGCAGCAAAGGGTCAGGGACACCGACTGAAGCTTTCTTT.

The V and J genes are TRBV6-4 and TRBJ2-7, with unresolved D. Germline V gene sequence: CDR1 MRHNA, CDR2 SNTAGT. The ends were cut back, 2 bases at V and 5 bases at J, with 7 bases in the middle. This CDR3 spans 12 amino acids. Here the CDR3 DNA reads TGTGCCAGCAGTGACAGTGGAGACGAGCAGTACTTC. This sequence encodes CASSDSGDEQYF.

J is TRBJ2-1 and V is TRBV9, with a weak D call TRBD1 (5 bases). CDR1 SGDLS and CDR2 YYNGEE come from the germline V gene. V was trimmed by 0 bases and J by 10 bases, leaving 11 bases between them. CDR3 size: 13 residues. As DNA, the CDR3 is TGTGCCAGCAGCGTAGGGGGAAGGGGAGAGCAGTTCTTC. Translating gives CASSVGGRGEQFF.

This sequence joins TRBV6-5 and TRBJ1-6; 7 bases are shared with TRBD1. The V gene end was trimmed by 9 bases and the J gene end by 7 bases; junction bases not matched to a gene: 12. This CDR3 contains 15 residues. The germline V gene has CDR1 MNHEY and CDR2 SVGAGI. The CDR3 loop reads CASGQDPLWNSPLHF. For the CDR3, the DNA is TGTGCCAGTGGACAGGACCCACTATGGAATTCACCCCTCCACTTT.

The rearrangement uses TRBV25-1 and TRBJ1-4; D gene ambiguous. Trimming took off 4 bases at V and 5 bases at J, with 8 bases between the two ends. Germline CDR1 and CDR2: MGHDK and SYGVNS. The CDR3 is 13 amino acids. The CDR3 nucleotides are TGTGCCAGCAGTGGAGCGGTGAATGAAAAACTGTTTTTT. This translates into CASSGAVNEKLFF.

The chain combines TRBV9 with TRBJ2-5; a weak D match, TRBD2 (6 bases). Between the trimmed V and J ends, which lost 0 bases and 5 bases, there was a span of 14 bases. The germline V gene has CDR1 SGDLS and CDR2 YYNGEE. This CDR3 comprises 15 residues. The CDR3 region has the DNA TGTGCCAGCAGCGTAGAGGCAGGGAGGTTGGAGACCCAGTACTTC. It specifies CASSVEAGRLETQYF.

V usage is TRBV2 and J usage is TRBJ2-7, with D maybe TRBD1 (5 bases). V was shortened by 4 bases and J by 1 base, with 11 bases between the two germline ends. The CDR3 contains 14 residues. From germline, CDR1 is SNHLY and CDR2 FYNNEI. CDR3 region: CASSADSSSYEQYF. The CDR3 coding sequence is TGTGCCAGCAGTGCTGACAGCTCGTCCTACGAGCAGTACTTC.

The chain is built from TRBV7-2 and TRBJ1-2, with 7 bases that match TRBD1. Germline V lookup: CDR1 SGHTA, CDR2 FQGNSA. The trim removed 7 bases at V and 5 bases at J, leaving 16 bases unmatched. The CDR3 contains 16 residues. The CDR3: CASTFGGGTAPYGYTF. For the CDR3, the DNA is TGTGCCAGCACCTTCGGGGGGGGGACAGCCCCTTATGGCTACACCTTC.